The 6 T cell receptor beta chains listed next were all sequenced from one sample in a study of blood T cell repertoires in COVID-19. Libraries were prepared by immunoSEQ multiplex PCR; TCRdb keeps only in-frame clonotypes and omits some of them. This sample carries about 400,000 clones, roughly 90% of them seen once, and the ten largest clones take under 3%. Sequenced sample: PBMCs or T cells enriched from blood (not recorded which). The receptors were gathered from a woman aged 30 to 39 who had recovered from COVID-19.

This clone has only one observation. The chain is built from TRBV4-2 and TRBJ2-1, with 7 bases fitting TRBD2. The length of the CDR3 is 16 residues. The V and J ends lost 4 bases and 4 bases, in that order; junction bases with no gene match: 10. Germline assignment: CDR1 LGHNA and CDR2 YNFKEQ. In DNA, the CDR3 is TGTGCCAGCAGCCCACTGCAGGGAGGGGCATACAATGAGCAGTTCTTC. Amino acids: CASSPLQGGAYNEQFF.

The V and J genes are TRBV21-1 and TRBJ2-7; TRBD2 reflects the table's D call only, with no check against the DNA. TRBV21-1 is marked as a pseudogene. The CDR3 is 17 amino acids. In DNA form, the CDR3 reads TGTGCCAGCAGCAAAATTTGGTACGGGGGGCTGGTCTACGAGCAGTACTTC. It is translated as CASSKIWYGGLVYEQYF.

CDR3 sequence reads: CASSKQLVPQYF. The DNA of the CDR3 is TGTGCCAGCAGCAAACAGTTGGTGCCCCAGTACTTC. V and J are TRBV7-9 and TRBJ2-5; no firm D call. The CDR3 spans 12 residues. Germline assignment: CDR1 SEHNR and CDR2 FQNEAQ (reference sequence). Trimming cost V 5 bases and J 9 bases, with 13 bases left between them.

CDR3 in DNA: TGTGCCAGCAGCCGACTAGCGGGGTCACAAGAGACCCAGTACTTC. Protein sequence: CASSRLAGSQETQYF. The chain combines TRBV7-9 with TRBJ2-5; TRBD2 aligns across 11 bases. There are 15 residues in the CDR3. Per the germline V gene, CDR1 is SEHNR and CDR2 is FQNEAQ (reference sequence). V was clipped by 5 bases and J by 2 bases; unmatched bases: 4.

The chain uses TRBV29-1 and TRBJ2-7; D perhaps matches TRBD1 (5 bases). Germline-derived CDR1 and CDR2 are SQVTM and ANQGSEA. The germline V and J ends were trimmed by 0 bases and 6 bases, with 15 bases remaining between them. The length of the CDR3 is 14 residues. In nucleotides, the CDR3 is TGCAGCGTTGAAGATAGGGAATCGCAGGGCGAGCAGTACTTC. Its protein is CSVEDRESQGEQYF.

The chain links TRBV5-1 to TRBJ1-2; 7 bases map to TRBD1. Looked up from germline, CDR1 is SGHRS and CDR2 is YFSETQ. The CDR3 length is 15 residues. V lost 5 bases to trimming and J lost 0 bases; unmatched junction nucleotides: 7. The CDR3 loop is CASSQTGTANYGYTF. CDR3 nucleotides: TGCGCCAGCAGTCAAACCGGGACAGCTAACTATGGCTACACCTTC.